One T cell receptor (beta chain) is described in this entry. This CDR3 contains 17 residues. The germline V gene has CDR1 MGHRA and CDR2 YSYEKL. V lost 0 bases to trimming and J lost 4 bases; unmatched junction nucleotides: 8. Clones were read by immunoSEQ multiplex PCR, and TCRdb kept only the in-frame ones, dropping some. This sample has roughly 39,000 clones, with about nine tenths found just once. This sample was taken from a study of T cell changes during pregnancy in multiple sclerosis. The receptor was derived from a female donor in good health, enrolled as a control in a pregnancy study. The chain employs TRBV4-1 and TRBJ2-5; TRBD2 aligns across 10 bases. Material: CD4+ T cells from peripheral blood mononuclear cells, obtained after pregnancy. This chain's CDR3 is CASSQDGPSGSIETQYF. CDR3 sequence (DNA): TGCGCCAGCAGCCAAGATGGCCCTAGCGGGAGTATAGAGACCCAGTACTTC.